This T cell receptor (beta chain) was sequenced in a study of blood T cell repertoires in COVID-19. On the study more broadly: Acute and convalescent COVID-19 samples came from the United States, Italy and Spain.

V dropped 3 bases and J dropped 5; count of bases not matched to a gene: 8. CDR1 and CDR2 (germline): LGHDT, YNNKEL (reference sequence). The CDR3 is made up of 15 amino acids. In the study's own analysis: Reference gene primer amplification yielded estimated nucleated cell counts. Sequenced by immunoSEQ multiplex PCR; TCRdb stores in-frame clones only, minus some. V and J calls and clone size follow that table, whereas D and trimming were derived from the DNA. The sample lists some 330,000 clones; around 92% were seen once. Seattle enrolled patients during active infection and tracked them longitudinally.

The chain has TRBV3-1 (or the pseudogene TRBV3-2) and TRBJ2-5, with 8 bases lining up with TRBD2. Sequencing was done on a sample of peripheral blood. The receptor comes from a woman in her twenties or thirties with COVID-19, enrolled during active disease. The CDR3 sequence is CASSHDSGAWETQYF. CDR3 coding DNA: TGTGCCAGCAGCCACGATAGCGGGGCGTGGGAGACCCAGTACTTC.